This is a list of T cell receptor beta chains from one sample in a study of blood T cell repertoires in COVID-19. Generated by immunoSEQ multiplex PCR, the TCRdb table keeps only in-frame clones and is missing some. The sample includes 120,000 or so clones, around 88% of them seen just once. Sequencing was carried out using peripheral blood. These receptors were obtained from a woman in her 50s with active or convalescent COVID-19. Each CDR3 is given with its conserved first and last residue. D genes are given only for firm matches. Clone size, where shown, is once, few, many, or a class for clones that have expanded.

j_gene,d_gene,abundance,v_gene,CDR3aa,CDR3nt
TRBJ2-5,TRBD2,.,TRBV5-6,CASSPTGLDQETQYF,TGTGCCAGCAGCCCCACAGGACTAGACCAAGAGACCCAGTACTTC
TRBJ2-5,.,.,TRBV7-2,CASSFGTSYQETQYF,TGTGCCAGCAGCTTCGGGACTTCGTACCAAGAGACCCAGTACTTC
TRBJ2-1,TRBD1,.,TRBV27,CASEGQGSRNEQFF,TGTGCCAGTGAGGGACAGGGGAGTAGAAATGAGCAGTTCTTC
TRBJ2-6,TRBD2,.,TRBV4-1,CASSQAGGAGGTGANVLTF,TGCGCCAGCAGCCAAGCGGGGGGAGCGGGAGGGACTGGGGCCAACGTCCTGACTTTC
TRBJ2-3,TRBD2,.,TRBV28,CASSPGGLAGATDTQYF,TGTGCCAGCAGTCCTGGGGGACTAGCGGGAGCGACAGATACGCAGTATTTT
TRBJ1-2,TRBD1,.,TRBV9,CASSVETGGNYGYTF,TGTGCCAGCAGCGTAGAGACAGGGGGGAACTATGGCTACACCTTC
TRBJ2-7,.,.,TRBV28,CASSEAGTYEQYF,TGTGCCAGCAGTGAAGCGGGTACCTACGAGCAGTACTTC
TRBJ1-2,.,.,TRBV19,CASRKTETRNYGYTF,TGTGCCAGTAGGAAGACAGAGACTCGCAACTATGGCTACACCTTC
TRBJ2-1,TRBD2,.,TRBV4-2,CASSQDSGNYNEQFF,TGTGCCAGCAGCCAAGATAGCGGGAACTACAATGAGCAGTTCTTC
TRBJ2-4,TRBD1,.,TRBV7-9,CASSLGTGYHIQYF,TGTGCCAGCAGCTTGGGGACAGGGTACCACATTCAGTACTTC
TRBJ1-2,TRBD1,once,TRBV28,CASSPRTGGAYGYTF,TGTGCCAGCAGCCCGCGGACAGGGGGCGCTTATGGCTACACCTTC
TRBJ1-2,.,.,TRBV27,CASSLSGVHYGYTF,TGTGCCAGCAGTTTAAGCGGGGTCCACTATGGCTACACCTTC
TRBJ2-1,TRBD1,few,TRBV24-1,CATSDFWGQGPHEQFF,TGTGCCACCAGTGATTTTTGGGGACAGGGACCCCATGAGCAGTTCTTC
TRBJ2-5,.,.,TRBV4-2,CASSLPFSRGVETQYF,TGTGCCAGCAGCCTCCCGTTTTCCAGGGGGGTAGAGACCCAGTACTTC
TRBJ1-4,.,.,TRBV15,CATSRTRGEKLFF,TGTGCCACCAGTAGGACTCGGGGTGAAAAACTGTTTTTT